The clone carrying this TCR beta chain was counted between two and nine times. The antigen is unknown. The authors ran a second PCR of 7 to 11 cycles using a sample-barcoded 5' primer and a J-beta primer mix. Each CDR3 protein is one row after TCRdb ran MiXCR on the 5' RACE reads. The sample contains about 800,000 distinct CDR3 sequences, 20% to 25% of which appear only once. Trimming removed 4 bases from V and 10 bases from J, with 17 bases in between. The CDR3 length is 15 residues. Germline CDR1 and CDR2: SGHAT and FQNNGV. This specimen comes from a study of blood T cells in healthy people across ages. Study findings and constraints: Older age coincided with a roughly linear decline in TCR beta diversity per million T cells.

The same sample was also used in a study of T cells of mothers and their children.

The receptor was derived from a boy between 10 and 17 years old in good health. This sequence joins TRBV11-2 and TRBJ1-6; the D gene is possibly TRBD1 (5 bases). The sequenced sample consisted of blood. The CDR3 nucleotides read TGTGCCAGCAGCTATCAGGGTGCGGTAGGATCACCCCTCCACTTT. Translation gives CASSYQGAVGSPLHF.